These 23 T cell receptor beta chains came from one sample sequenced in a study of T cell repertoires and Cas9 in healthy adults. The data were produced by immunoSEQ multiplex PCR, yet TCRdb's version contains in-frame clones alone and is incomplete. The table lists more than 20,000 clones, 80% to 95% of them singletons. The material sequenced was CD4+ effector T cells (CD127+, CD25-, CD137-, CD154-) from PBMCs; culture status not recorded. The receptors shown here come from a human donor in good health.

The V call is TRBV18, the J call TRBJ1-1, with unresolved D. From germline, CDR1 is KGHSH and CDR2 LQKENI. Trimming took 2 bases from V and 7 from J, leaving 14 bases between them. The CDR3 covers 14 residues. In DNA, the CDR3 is TGTGCCAGCTCACCAGCCCAGTCCCAAGGTGAAGCTTTCTTT. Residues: CASSPAQSQGEAFF.

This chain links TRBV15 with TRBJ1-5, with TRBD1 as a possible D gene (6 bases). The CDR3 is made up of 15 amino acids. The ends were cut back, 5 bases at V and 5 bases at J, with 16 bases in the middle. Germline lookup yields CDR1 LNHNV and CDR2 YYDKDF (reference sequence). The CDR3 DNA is TGTGCCACCAGCGGAAAGGGGGTGAGGTATCAGCCCCAGCATTTT. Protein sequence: CATSGKGVRYQPQHF.

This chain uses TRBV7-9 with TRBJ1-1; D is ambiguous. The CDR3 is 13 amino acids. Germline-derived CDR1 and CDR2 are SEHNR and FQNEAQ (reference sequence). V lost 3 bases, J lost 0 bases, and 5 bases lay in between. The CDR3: CASSLDLNTEAFF. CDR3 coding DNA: TGTGCCAGCAGCTTGGACTTGAACACTGAAGCTTTCTTT. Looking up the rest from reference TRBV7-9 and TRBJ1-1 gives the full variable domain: DTGVSQNPRHKITKRGQNVTFRCDPISEHNRLYWYRQTLGQGPEFLTYFQNEAQLEKSRLLSDRFSAERPKGSFSTLEIQRTEQGDSAMYLCASSLDLNTEAFFGQGTRLTVV.

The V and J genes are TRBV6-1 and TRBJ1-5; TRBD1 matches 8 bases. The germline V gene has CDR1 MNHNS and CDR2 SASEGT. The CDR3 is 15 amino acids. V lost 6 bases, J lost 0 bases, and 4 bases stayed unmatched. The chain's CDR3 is CASRLTGDSNQPQHF. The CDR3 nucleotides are TGTGCCAGCAGACTGACAGGGGATAGCAATCAGCCCCAGCATTTT.

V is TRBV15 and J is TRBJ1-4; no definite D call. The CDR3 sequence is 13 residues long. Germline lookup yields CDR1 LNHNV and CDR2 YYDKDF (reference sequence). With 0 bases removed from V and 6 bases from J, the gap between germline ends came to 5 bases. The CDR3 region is CATSRETYEKLFF. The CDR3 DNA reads TGTGCCACCAGCAGAGAGACCTATGAAAAACTGTTTTTT.

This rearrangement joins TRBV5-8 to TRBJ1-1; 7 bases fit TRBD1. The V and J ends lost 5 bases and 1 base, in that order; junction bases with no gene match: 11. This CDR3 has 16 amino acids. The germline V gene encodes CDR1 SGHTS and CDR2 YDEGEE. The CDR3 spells CASSRQGGMGNTEAFF. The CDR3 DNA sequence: TGTGCCAGCAGTCGACAGGGAGGTATGGGGAACACTGAAGCTTTCTTT.

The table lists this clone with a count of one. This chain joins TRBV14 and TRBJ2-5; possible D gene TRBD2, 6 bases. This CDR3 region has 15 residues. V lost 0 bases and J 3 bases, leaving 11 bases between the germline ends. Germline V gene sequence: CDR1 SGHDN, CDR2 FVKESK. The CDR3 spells CASSQERGLEETQYF. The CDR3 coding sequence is TGTGCCAGCAGCCAAGAGAGGGGACTGGAAGAGACCCAGTACTTC.

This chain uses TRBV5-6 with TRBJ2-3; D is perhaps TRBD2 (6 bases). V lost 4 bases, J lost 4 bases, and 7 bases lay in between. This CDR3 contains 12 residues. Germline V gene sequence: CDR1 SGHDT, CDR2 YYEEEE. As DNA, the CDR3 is TGTGCCAGCAGCAGACTAGCAGATACGCAGTATTTT. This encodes CASSRLADTQYF.

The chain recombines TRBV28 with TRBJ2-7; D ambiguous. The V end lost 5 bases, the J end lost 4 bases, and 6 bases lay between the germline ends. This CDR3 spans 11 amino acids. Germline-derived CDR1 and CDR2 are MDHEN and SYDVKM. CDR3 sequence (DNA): TGTGCCAGCAGTCGCCAGTACGAGCAGTACGTC. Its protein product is CASSRQYEQYV.

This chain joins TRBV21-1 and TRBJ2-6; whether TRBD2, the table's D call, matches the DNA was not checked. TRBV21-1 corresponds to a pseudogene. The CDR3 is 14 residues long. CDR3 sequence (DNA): TGTGCCAGCTCCTCGGACGGGGAGGACAACGTCCTGACTTTC. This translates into CASSSDGEDNVLTF.

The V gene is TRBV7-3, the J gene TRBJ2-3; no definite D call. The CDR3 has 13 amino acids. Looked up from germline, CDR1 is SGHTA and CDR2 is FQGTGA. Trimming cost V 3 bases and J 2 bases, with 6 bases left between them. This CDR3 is CASSFSITDTQYF. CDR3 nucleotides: TGTGCCAGCAGCTTTAGCATCACAGATACGCAGTATTTT.

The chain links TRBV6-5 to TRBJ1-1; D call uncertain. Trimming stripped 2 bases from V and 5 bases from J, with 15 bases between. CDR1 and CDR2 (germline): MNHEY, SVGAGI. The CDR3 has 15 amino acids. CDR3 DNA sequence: TGTGCCAGCAGTTACAGAGATAGCCGGAATACTGAAGCTTTCTTT. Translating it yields CASSYRDSRNTEAFF.

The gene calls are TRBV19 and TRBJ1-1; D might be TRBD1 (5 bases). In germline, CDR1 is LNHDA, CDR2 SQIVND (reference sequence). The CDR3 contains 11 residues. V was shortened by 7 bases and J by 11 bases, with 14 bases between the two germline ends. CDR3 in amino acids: CASNGGADAFF. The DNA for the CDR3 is TGTGCCAGTAATGGCGGGGCGGATGCTTTCTTT. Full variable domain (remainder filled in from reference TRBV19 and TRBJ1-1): DGGITQSPKYLFRKEGQNVTLSCEQNLNHDAMYWYRQDPGQGLRLIYYSQIVNDFQKGDIAEGYSVSREKKESFPLTVTSAQKNPTAFYLCASNGGADAFFGQGTRLTVV.

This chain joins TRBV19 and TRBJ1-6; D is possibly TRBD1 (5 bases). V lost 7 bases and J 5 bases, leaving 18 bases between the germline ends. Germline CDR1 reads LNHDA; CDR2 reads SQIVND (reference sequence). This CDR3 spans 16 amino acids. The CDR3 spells CASTTGLEINNSPLHF. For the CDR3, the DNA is TGTGCCAGTACCACGGGACTGGAGATCAATAATTCACCCCTCCACTTT. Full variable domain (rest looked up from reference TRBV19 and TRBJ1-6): DGGITQSPKYLFRKEGQNVTLSCEQNLNHDAMYWYRQDPGQGLRLIYYSQIVNDFQKGDIAEGYSVSREKKESFPLTVTSAQKNPTAFYLCASTTGLEINNSPLHFGNGTRLTVT.

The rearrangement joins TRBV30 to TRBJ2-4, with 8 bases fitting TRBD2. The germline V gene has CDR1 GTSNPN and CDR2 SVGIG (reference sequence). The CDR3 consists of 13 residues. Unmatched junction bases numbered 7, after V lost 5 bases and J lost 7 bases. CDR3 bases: TGTGCCTGGGACGCTAGCGGGCTTAACATTCAGTACTTC. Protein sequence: CAWDASGLNIQYF.

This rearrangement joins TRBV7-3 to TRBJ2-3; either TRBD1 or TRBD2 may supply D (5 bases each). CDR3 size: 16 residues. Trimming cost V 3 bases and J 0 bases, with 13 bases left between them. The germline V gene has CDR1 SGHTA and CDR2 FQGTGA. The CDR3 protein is CASSLGVGGSTDTQYF. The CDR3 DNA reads TGTGCCAGCAGCTTGGGGGTGGGCGGGAGCACAGATACGCAGTATTTT.

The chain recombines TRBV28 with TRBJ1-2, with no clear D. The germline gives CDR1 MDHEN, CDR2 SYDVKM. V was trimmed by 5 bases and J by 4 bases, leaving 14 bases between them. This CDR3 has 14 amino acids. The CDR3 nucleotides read TGTGCCAGCAGTGCGGATAAGGACGTCTATGGCTACACCTTC. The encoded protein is CASSADKDVYGYTF.

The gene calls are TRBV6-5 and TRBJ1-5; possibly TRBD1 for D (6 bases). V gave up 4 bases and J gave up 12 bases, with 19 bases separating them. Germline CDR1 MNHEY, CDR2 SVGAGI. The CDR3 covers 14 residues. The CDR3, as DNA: TGTGCCAGCAGTTCCCCGGGACAAGGGAGTGACCAGCATTTT. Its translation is CASSSPGQGSDQHF.

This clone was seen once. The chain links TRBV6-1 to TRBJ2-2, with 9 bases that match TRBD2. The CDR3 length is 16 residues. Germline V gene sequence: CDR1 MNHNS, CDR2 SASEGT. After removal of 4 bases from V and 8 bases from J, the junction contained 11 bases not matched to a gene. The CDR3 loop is CASSAAAGGPGGELFF. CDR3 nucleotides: TGTGCCAGCAGTGCCGCCGCGGGAGGGCCGGGTGGGGAGCTGTTTTTT.

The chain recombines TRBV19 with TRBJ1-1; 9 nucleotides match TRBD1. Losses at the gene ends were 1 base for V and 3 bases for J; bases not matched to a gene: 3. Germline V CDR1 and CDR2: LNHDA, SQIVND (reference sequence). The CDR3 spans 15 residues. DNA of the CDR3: TGTGCCAGTAGTATAGGTTGGACAGGGGACACTGAAGCTTTCTTT. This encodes CASSIGWTGDTEAFF.

The CDR3 DNA reads as TGTGCCAGCAGCTTATTCGGGACAGGGGGGGATACGCAGTATTTT. Amino acids: CASSLFGTGGDTQYF. This chain uses TRBV7-9 with TRBJ2-3; 11 positions match TRBD1. The junction had 4 bases not matched to a gene; V was cut back by 2 bases and J by 6 bases. The germline V gene has CDR1 SEHNR and CDR2 FQNEAQ (reference sequence). This CDR3 is 15 amino acids long.

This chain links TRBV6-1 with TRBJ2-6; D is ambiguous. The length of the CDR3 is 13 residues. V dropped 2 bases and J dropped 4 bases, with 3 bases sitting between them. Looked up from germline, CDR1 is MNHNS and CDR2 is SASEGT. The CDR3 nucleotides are TGTGCCAGCAGTGAAAGGGGGGCCAACGTCCTGACTTTC. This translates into CASSERGANVLTF.

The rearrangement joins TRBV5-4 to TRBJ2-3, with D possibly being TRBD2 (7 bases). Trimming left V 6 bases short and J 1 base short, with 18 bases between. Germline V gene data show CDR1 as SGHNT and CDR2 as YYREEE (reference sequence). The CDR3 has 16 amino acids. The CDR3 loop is CASNVAGARGTDTQYF. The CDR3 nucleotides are TGTGCCAGCAACGTGGCGGGGGCGAGGGGCACAGATACGCAGTATTTT.